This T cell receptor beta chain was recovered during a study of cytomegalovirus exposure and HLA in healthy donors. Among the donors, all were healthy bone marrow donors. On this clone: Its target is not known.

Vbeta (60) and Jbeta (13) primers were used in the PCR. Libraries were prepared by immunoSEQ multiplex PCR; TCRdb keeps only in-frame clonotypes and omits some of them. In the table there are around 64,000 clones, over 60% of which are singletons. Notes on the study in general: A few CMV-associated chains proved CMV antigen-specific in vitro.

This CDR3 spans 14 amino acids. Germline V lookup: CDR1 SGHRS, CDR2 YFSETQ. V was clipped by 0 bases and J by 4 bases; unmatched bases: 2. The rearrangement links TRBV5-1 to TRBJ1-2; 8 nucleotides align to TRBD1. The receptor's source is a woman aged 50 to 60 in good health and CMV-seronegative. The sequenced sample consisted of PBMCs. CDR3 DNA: TGCGCCAGCAGCTTGGCAGGGGGCGTCTATGGCTACACCTTC. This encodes CASSLAGGVYGYTF.